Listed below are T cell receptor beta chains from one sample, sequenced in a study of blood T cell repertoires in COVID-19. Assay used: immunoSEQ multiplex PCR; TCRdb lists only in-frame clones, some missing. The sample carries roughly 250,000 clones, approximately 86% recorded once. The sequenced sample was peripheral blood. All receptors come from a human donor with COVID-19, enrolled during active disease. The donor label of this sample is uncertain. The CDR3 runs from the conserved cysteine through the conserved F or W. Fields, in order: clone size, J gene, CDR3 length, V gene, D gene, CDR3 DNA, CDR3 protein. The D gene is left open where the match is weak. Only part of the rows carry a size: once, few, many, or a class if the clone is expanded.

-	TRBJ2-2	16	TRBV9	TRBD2	TGTGCCAGCAGCGTAGGAGTAGGGACTAGCGCCGGGGAGCTGTTTTTT	CASSVGVGTSAGELFF
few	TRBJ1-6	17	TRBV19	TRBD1	TGTGCCAGTAGTATTACCTCCGGGACAGGGGTACATTCACCCCTCCACTTT	CASSITSGTGVHSPLHF
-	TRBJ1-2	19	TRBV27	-	TGTGCCAGCCCCGGCCCCCAGGGCACGCCGAAGGGGGGGGTCTATGGCTACACCTTC	CASPGPQGTPKGGVYGYTF
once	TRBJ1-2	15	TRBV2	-	TGTGCCAGCAGTGTTAGCGCAGGGGTGGACTATGGCTACACCTTC	CASSVSAGVDYGYTF
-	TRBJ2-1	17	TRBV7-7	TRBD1	TGTGCTAGCAGCTTAGTTTCCGGGACAGGGGGCCCGGGTGAGCAGTTCTTC	CASSLVSGTGGPGEQFF
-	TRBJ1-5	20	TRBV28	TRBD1	TGTGCCAGCAGGTCTGACAGGGGGACGGGTTTTTCCCATAGCAATCAGCCCCAGCATTTT	CASRSDRGTGFSHSNQPQHF
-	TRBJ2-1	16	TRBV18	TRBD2	TGTGCCAGCTCACCCTGGACTAGCGGTTCCTACAATGAGCAGTTCTTC	CASSPWTSGSYNEQFF
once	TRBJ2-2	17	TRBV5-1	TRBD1	TGCGCCAGCCGCCCGCGGACAGGGGGCACGGTCACCGGGGAGCTGTTTTTT	CASRPRTGGTVTGELFF
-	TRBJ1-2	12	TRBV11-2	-	TGTGCCAGCAGCTCCGAGGTCTATGGCTACACCTTC	CASSSEVYGYTF
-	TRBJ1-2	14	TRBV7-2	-	TGTGCCAGCAGCTTAACCGGGGAGGACTATGGCTACACCTTC	CASSLTGEDYGYTF
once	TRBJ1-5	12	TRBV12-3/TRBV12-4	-	TGTGCCAGCGCCCGGAGCAATCAGCCCCAGCATTTT	CASARSNQPQHF
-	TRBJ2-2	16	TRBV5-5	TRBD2	TGTGCCAGCAGGTCGGGACTAGCGGGAGCCACCGGGGAGCTGTTTTTT	CASRSGLAGATGELFF
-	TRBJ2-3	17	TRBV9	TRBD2	TGTGCCAGCAGCCCTAGACCCCTAGCGGGGGGCACAGATACGCAGTATTTT	CASSPRPLAGGTDTQYF
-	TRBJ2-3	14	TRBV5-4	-	TGTGCCAGCAGCGGGGCCCAGCGCACAGATACGCAGTATTTT	CASSGAQRTDTQYF
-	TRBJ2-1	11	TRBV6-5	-	TGTGCCACGACTTTTTACAATGAGCAGTTCTTC	CATTFYNEQFF
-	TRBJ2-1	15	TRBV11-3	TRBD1	TGTGCCAGCAGCTCTAGGACAGGGAGAATAGACGAGCAGTTCTTC	CASSSRTGRIDEQFF
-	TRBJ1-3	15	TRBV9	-	TGTGCCAGCAGCGTAGGAACAGGGCTTGGAAACACCATATATTTT	CASSVGTGLGNTIYF
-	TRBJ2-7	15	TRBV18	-	TGTGCCAGCTCACCTCGGGCCCGAGGGTCCTACGAGCAGTACTTC	CASSPRARGSYEQYF
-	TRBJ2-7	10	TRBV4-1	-	TGCGTGTGCCAGGCCTACGAGCAGTACTTC	CVCQAYEQYF
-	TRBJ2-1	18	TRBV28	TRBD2	TGTGCCAGTAGGCCCGGGACTAGCGGCTTTTCCTCCTACAATGAGCAGTTCTTC	CASRPGTSGFSSYNEQFF
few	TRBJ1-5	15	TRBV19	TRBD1	TGTGCCAGTAGAATCGTCGGGACAGCCAATCAGCCCCAGCATTTT	CASRIVGTANQPQHF
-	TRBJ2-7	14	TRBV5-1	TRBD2	TGCGCCAGCAGGGATAGCGGGAGTCTCTACGAGCAGTACTTC	CASRDSGSLYEQYF
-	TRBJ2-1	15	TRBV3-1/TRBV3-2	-	TGTGCCAGCAGCCTCCTCCTAGGTTCCTACAATGAGCAGTTCTTC	CASSLLLGSYNEQFF
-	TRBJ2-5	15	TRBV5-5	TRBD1	TGTGCCAGCAGCAATCGAAACAGGGGTGGGGAGACCCAGTACTTC	CASSNRNRGGETQYF
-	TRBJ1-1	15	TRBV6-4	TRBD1	TGTGCCAGCAGTGAGTCCGGGACAGGGGGCACTGAAGCTTTCTTT	CASSESGTGGTEAFF
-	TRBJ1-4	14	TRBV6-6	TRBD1	TGTGCCAGCAGTTACGGACAGGTTGGTGAAAAACTGTTTTTT	CASSYGQVGEKLFF
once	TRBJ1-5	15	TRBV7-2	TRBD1	TGTGCCAGCAGCTTAAGAACAGGGGAAGGTCAGCCCCAGCATTTT	CASSLRTGEGQPQHF
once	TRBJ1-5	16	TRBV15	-	TGTGCCACCAGCAGAGATCGTATGAGGGTGGGTCAGCCCCAGCATTTT	CATSRDRMRVGQPQHF
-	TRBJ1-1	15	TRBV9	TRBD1	TGTGCCAGCAGCGCTCGACAGGGAAGGAACACTGAAGCTTTCTTT	CASSARQGRNTEAFF
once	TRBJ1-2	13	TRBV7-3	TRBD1	TGTGCCAGCAGCCAGGGGGGCAGCTATGGCTACACCTTC	CASSQGGSYGYTF
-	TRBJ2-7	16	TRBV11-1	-	TGTGCCAGCAGCTTAGGGCCCTCCATTCAAACCTACGAGCAGTACTTC	CASSLGPSIQTYEQYF
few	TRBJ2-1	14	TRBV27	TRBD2	TGTGCCAGCAGTTTTCGCCTAGCGGAGAATGAGCAGTTCTTC	CASSFRLAENEQFF
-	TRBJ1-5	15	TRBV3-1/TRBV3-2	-	TGTGCCAGCAGCCAAGATCGCAGGGCCAATCAGCCCCAGCATTTT	CASSQDRRANQPQHF
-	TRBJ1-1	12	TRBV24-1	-	TGTGCCACCAGTGATCCCCAGGGGGAAGCTTTCTTT	CATSDPQGEAFF
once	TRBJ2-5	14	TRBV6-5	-	TGTGCCGGCAGTTCACGAGGAGGGTTGAAGACCCAGTACTTC	CAGSSRGGLKTQYF
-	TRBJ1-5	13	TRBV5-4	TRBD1	TGTGCCAGCAGCTTGGATGGAAGGGGGCAAGAGCATTTT	CASSLDGRGQEHF
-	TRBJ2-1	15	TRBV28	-	TGTGCCAGCACCCCCGGGGGTTCCTCCTACAATGAGCAGTTCTTC	CASTPGGSSYNEQFF
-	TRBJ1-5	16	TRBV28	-	TGTGCCAGCAGTTTCCTGGGGAGGGGAAGCAATCAGCCCCAGCATTTT	CASSFLGRGSNQPQHF
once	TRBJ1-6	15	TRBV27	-	TGTGCCAGCAGTTTGGGCAGGGGATCTGGTTCACCCCTCCACTTT	CASSLGRGSGSPLHF
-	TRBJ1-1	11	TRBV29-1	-	TGCAGCGTTACTTCGGGGGGCGAAGCTTTCTTT	CSVTSGGEAFF